This T cell receptor (beta chain) appears in the sequencing data of a study of CD8 T cells in Susac syndrome. As for this clonotype: No antigen is known for it.

Overall study results and limits: Individuals included in the TCR sequencing and HLA analysis were acknowledged by the study to be relatively few in number.

With random hexamers, roughly 0.5 to 1 ug RNA was reverse transcribed. One entry per CDR3 protein results from TCRdb running MiXCR on the immunoSEQ multiplex PCR reads. This table holds about 200,000 distinct CDR3 sequences, roughly 94% found once. The CDR3 contains 15 residues. The V gene's germline CDR1 is DFQATT and CDR2 SNEGSKA (reference sequence). V was cut by 4 bases and J by 3 bases, with 15 bases left in between. Sample: CD4+ T cells from PBMCs. The receptor's source is a human donor in good health. The V gene is TRBV20-1, the J gene TRBJ2-2; D is perhaps TRBD1 (6 bases). This CDR3 is CSANQVAGDTGELFF. The CDR3 DNA follows: TGCAGTGCTAATCAAGTGGCAGGGGACACCGGGGAGCTGTTTTTT.